Below are 22 T cell receptor beta chains sequenced from a single sample in a study of blood T cell repertoires in COVID-19 (dated by TCRdb to the early 2020s). Library preparation used the immunoSEQ multiplex PCR assay. Here the immuneACCESS table is served through TCRdb, limited to in-frame sequences with V and J called. Missing clones are a known gap in these copies; in checked studies unresolved V genes cover under half, and the rest lacks a known reason. The sample table shows approximately 210,000 clones, and approximately 82% are seen once. Approximately 15% of the sample is taken by the ten largest. Sequencing input: PBMCs or T cells enriched from blood (not recorded which). The receptors derive from a man in his forties who had recovered from COVID-19.

V and J are TRBV28 and TRBJ2-7; D is uncertain. Germline V gene sequence: CDR1 MDHEN, CDR2 SYDVKM. This CDR3 spans 13 amino acids. Deletions cut 5 bases from V and 0 bases from J, with 8 bases between. CDR3 protein: CASSPTNSYEQYF. In nucleotides, the CDR3 is TGTGCCAGCAGTCCTACTAACTCCTACGAGCAGTACTTC.

The chain combines TRBV30 with TRBJ1-2; D may be TRBD1 (5 bases). Per germline, CDR1 GTSNPN and CDR2 SVGIG (reference sequence). V was trimmed by 2 bases and J by 3 bases, leaving 13 bases between them. This CDR3 is 14 amino acids long. The CDR3 region has the DNA TGTGCCTGGAGTCTGGGGGGAGCGGACTATGGCTACACCTTC. Translated: CAWSLGGADYGYTF.

CDR3 DNA: TGCGCCAGCAGGGCAGGTAGACATGAGCAGTTCTTC. Its protein is CASRAGRHEQFF. This chain connects TRBV5-1 to TRBJ2-1; D is ambiguous. The CDR3 contains 12 residues. Trimming left V 5 bases short and J 8 bases short, with 11 bases between. CDR1 and CDR2 (germline): SGHRS, YFSETQ.

The chain combines TRBV5-4 with TRBJ2-2; D is perhaps TRBD2 (5 bases). The V and J ends lost 2 bases and 0 bases respectively, with 14 bases between them. Germline V lookup: CDR1 SGHNT, CDR2 YYREEE (reference sequence). The CDR3 sequence is 17 residues long. The CDR3 protein is CASSFSSFRTNTGELFF. The CDR3 coding sequence is TGTGCCAGCAGCTTCTCTAGCTTTCGTACGAACACCGGGGAGCTGTTTTTT.

This clone was observed a handful of times. V is TRBV5-1 and J is TRBJ2-7, with a possible D match to TRBD2 (5 bases). From germline, CDR1 is SGHRS and CDR2 YFSETQ. The V gene lost 7 bases and the J gene lost 2 bases, with 16 bases spanning the gap. The CDR3 consists of 14 residues. DNA of the CDR3: TGCGCCAGCGGCCGCGGGCCCGTTCCCTACGAGCAGTACTTC. Its protein is CASGRGPVPYEQYF.

The gene calls are TRBV28 and TRBJ1-4, with TRBD1 identical over 12 bases. Trimming at V came to 4 bases and at J to 12 bases, leaving 6 bases not matched to a gene. This CDR3 comprises 14 residues. The V gene's germline CDR1 is MDHEN and CDR2 SYDVKM. In DNA, the CDR3 is TGTGCCAGCAGTTCCACGGGGACAGGGGGCGAACTGTTTTTT. The encoded protein is CASSSTGTGGELFF.

The CDR3, as DNA: TGTGCCAGCAGACCGGGACAGGCCCTGCGGGAGACCCAGTACTTC. Translation: CASRPGQALRETQYF. The genes are TRBV6-5 and TRBJ2-5; 8 positions agree with TRBD1. CDR3 length equals 15 residues. Trimming removed 6 bases from V and 5 bases from J; junction bases left unmatched: 11. Germline V lookup: CDR1 MNHEY, CDR2 SVGAGI.

The sample holds one count of this clone. The chain links TRBV7-3 to TRBJ1-2, with TRBD1 matching over 7 bases. CDR1 and CDR2 from the germline V gene are SGHTA and FQGTGA. CDR3 length: 16 amino acids. V shed 1 base, J shed 0 bases, and the junction held 5 bases outside the gene matches. For the CDR3, the DNA is TGTGCCAGCAGCTTAATAGTGAGGGGGCCTAACTATGGCTACACCTTC. Its translation: CASSLIVRGPNYGYTF.

The rearrangement joins TRBV9 to TRBJ1-5; perhaps TRBD1 as D (6 bases). Between the trimmed V and J ends, which lost 3 bases and 9 bases, there was a span of 13 bases. Looked up from germline, CDR1 is SGDLS and CDR2 is YYNGEE. This CDR3 has 13 residues. The CDR3 coding sequence is TGTGCCAGCAGCGAGAGGGGGATGACGCCCCAGCATTTT. It is translated as CASSERGMTPQHF. The whole variable domain, remainder taken from reference TRBV9 and TRBJ1-5, is DSGVTQTPKHLITATGQRVTLRCSPRSGDLSVYWYQQSLDQGLQFLIQYYNGEERAKGNILERFSAQQFPDLHSELNLSSLELGDSALYFCASSERGMTPQHFGDGTRLSIL.

The chain is built from TRBV4-1 and TRBJ1-2, with TRBD1 matching 9 bases. CDR3 size: 15 residues. Germline V gene data show CDR1 as MGHRA and CDR2 as YSYEKL. V lost 5 bases to trimming and J lost 7 bases; unmatched junction nucleotides: 11. CDR3 residues: CASSDGRDRVFGYTF. The CDR3 DNA is TGCGCCAGCAGCGATGGACGGGACAGGGTCTTTGGCTACACCTTC.

J is TRBJ2-1 and V is TRBV30, with D possibly matching TRBD2 (5 bases). V was shortened by 5 bases and J by 6 bases, with 20 bases between the two germline ends. Germline V gene data show CDR1 as GTSNPN and CDR2 as SVGIG (reference sequence). This CDR3 comprises 15 residues. CDR3 sequence reads: CAWHVGVEGFNEQFF. The CDR3 nucleotides are TGTGCCTGGCACGTCGGGGTAGAGGGTTTCAATGAGCAGTTCTTC.

The chain couples TRBV29-1 to TRBJ2-7, with TRBD2 identical over 8 bases. The CDR3 sequence is 13 residues long. V lost 4 bases and J lost 3; bases outside the gene matches: 5. Germline V CDR1 and CDR2: SQVTM, ANQGSEA. The DNA for the CDR3 is TGCAGCGTTGGACTAGCGCAAAACTACGAGCAGTACTTC. Protein product: CSVGLAQNYEQYF.

The chain uses TRBV12-3 or TRBV12-4 and TRBJ1-2; 7 bases match TRBD1. The CDR3 extends over 13 amino acids. The J segment lost 8 bases and the V segment lost 7 bases, leaving 10 bases of the junction unmatched. CDR3 nucleotide sequence: TGTGCCAGCAAAAGGGGACAGTCCAGAGGCTACACCTTC. Translating gives CASKRGQSRGYTF.

The rearrangement uses TRBV10-2 and TRBJ1-5; D perhaps matches TRBD1 (5 bases). CDR1 is WSHSY, CDR2 SAAADI, per germline. V lost 3 bases and J 2 bases, leaving 8 bases between the germline ends. The CDR3 runs 14 residues. The CDR3 nucleotides read TGCGCCAGCAGTGACAGGGTAGGCAATCAGCCCCAGCATTTT. Translated, it gives CASSDRVGNQPQHF.

This clone has a handful of counts. The J gene is TRBJ1-2, the V gene TRBV29-1, with 10 bases aligning to TRBD1. The CDR3 is 16 amino acids. V lost 4 bases, J lost 8 bases, and 16 bases stayed unmatched. Per germline, CDR1 SQVTM and CDR2 ANQGSEA. The CDR3 bases are TGCAGCGTTGTTAAATTGCGGGACAGGGGAGAGTCAGGCTACACCTTC. Residues: CSVVKLRDRGESGYTF.

The chain's CDR3 is CASRPGTGFDYGYTF. CDR3 coding DNA: TGTGCCAGCAGGCCCGGGACAGGGTTCGACTATGGCTACACCTTC. The V and J genes are TRBV6-4 and TRBJ1-2; 9 positions agree with TRBD1. The CDR3 has 15 residues. V shed 6 bases, J shed 3 bases, and the junction held 8 bases outside the gene matches. Germline V gene sequence: CDR1 MRHNA, CDR2 SNTAGT.

The chain couples TRBV2 to TRBJ1-6, with 7 bases lining up with TRBD1. This CDR3 comprises 17 residues. The germline V gene encodes CDR1 SNHLY and CDR2 FYNNEI. V dropped 6 bases and J dropped 9; count of bases not matched to a gene: 17. Here the CDR3 DNA reads TGTGCCAGCAGAGCTACGGCTATCGGGACAGTAGGTTCACCCCTCCACTTT. Translation gives CASRATAIGTVGSPLHF.

This chain connects TRBV5-1 to TRBJ1-2; D gene unclear. Trimming cost V 0 bases and J 4 bases, with 10 bases left between them. The CDR3 totals 14 residues. CDR1 is SGHRS, CDR2 YFSETQ, per germline. This CDR3 is CASSLAGVGYGYTF. Written as DNA, the CDR3 is TGCGCCAGCAGCTTGGCCGGGGTTGGCTATGGCTACACCTTC.

This chain joins TRBV10-3 and TRBJ1-4; D possibly corresponds to TRBD1 (6 bases). The CDR3 covers 15 residues. Looked up from germline, CDR1 is ENHRY and CDR2 is SYGVKD. Deletions cut 3 bases from V and 14 bases from J, with 22 bases between. The CDR3 here is CAISDTDRATEALFF. The CDR3 DNA reads as TGTGCCATCAGTGATACGGACAGAGCAACGGAGGCCCTGTTTTTT.

DNA for the CDR3: TGCGCCAGCAGCCCCGGCGGGGGGGGAAACTATGGCTACACCTTC. The encoded protein is CASSPGGGGNYGYTF. The chain joins TRBV5-1 to TRBJ1-2; tentatively, D is TRBD1 (5 bases). V dropped 4 bases and J dropped 2 bases, with 15 bases sitting between them. CDR1 SGHRS and CDR2 YFSETQ come from the germline V gene. The CDR3 length is 15 residues.

The V gene is TRBV5-1, the J gene TRBJ2-3; D is undetermined. Germline V lookup: CDR1 SGHRS, CDR2 YFSETQ. V dropped 1 base and J dropped 4 bases, with 4 bases sitting between them. The CDR3 has 12 amino acids. CDR3: CASSLSADTQYF. The CDR3 DNA sequence: TGCGCCAGCAGCTTGTCAGCAGATACGCAGTATTTT. The full variable domain, with the rest looked up from reference TRBV5-1 and TRBJ2-3, is KAGVTQTPRYLIKTRGQQVTLSCSPISGHRSVSWYQQTPGQGLQFLFEYFSETQRNKGNFPGRFSGRQFSNSRSEMNVSTLELGDSALYLCASSLSADTQYFGPGTRLTVL.

J is TRBJ2-1 and V is TRBV10-1; 7 bases map to TRBD1. The V gene end was trimmed by 0 bases and the J gene end by 4 bases; junction bases not matched to a gene: 3. The length of the CDR3 is 15 residues. Germline CDR1 and CDR2: WNHNN and SYGVQD (reference sequence). The CDR3 reads CASSESRGQYNEQFF. CDR3 nucleotide sequence: TGCGCCAGCAGTGAGTCGAGGGGACAGTACAATGAGCAGTTCTTC.